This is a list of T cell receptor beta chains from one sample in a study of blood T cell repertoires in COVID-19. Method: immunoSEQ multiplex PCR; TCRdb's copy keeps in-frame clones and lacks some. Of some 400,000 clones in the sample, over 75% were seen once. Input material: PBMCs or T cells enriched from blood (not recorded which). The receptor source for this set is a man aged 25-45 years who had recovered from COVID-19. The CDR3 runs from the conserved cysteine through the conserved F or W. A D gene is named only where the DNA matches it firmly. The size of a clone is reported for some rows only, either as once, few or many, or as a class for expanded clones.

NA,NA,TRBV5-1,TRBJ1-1,CASSLDGGGGGEAFF,TGCGCCAGCAGCTTGGACGGTGGCGGAGGAGGTGAAGCTTTCTTT
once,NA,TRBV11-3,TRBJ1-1,CASSLERGISTEAFF,TGTGCCAGCAGCTTAGAGAGGGGGATAAGCACTGAAGCTTTCTTT
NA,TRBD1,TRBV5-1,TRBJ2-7,CASSPGQVGEQYF,TGCGCCAGCAGCCCCGGACAGGTAGGGGAGCAGTACTTC
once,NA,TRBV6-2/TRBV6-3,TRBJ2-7,CASSYYRDPLGEQYF,TGTGCCAGCAGTTACTACAGGGACCCACTGGGCGAGCAGTACTTC
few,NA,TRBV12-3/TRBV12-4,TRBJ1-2,CASSTGPSDGYTF,TGTGCCAGCAGTACAGGGCCCTCGGATGGCTACACCTTC
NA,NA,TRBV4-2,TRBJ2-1,CASSQEYSSYNEQFF,TGTGCCAGCAGCCAAGAGTACAGCTCCTACAATGAGCAGTTCTTC
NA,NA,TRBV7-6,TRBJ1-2,CASSLGLNYGYTF,TGTGCCAGCAGCCTCGGACTCAACTATGGCTACACCTTC
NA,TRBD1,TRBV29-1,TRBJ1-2,CSVAGTVNYGYTF,TGCAGCGTTGCAGGGACAGTTAACTATGGCTACACCTTC
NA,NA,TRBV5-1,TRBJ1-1,CASSLRQPNTEAFF,TGCGCCAGCAGCTTGCGACAGCCGAACACTGAAGCTTTCTTT
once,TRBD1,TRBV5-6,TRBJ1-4,CASSRGQILNEKLFF,TGTGCCAGCAGCAGGGGACAGATCCTTAATGAAAAACTGTTTTTT
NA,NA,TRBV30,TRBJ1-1,CAWSRWGSEAFF,TGTGCCTGGAGTCGATGGGGCTCTGAAGCTTTCTTT
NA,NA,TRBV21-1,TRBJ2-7,CASSKALFGLRRYF,TGTGCCAGCAGCAAAGCACTTTTCGGGTTGAGGAGGTACTTC
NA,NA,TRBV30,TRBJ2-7,CAWTRLGGEQYF,TGTGCCTGGACCCGTTTGGGGGGCGAGCAGTACTTC
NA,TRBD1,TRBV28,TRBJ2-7,CASSFAPGQGSYEQYF,TGTGCCAGCAGTTTCGCTCCGGGACAGGGGTCTTACGAGCAGTACTTC
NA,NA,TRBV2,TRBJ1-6,CASSDYFNSPLHF,TGTGCCAGCAGTGACTATTTTAATTCACCCCTCCACTTT
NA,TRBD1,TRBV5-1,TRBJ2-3,CASSSGQGGTDTQYF,TGCGCCAGCAGCTCGGGACAGGGCGGCACAGATACGCAGTATTTT
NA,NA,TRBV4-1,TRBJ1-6,CASSGGTAYNSPLHF,TGCGCCAGCAGCGGCGGGACGGCTTATAATTCACCCCTCCACTTT
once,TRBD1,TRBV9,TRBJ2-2,CASSVQGAAGELFF,TGTGCCAGCAGCGTACAGGGGGCCGCCGGGGAGCTGTTTTTT
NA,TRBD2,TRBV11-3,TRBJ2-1,CASSWTSGVGGEQFF,TGTGCCAGCAGCTGGACTAGCGGGGTTGGAGGTGAGCAGTTCTTC
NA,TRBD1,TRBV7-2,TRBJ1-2,CASSLRTGASYGYTF,TGTGCCAGCAGCTTAAGGACAGGGGCGTCCTATGGCTACACCTTC